The clone carrying this TCR beta chain showed up just a few times. The antigen remains unidentified. These data belong to a study of T cell repertoires in cytomegalovirus infection. On the study more broadly: Public TCR beta signatures marked donors with CMV infection and the matching HLA. Study-level points and caveats: Carriage of CMV together with the relevant HLA was identifiable through cumulative public TCR beta family frequency.

Germline V gene sequence: CDR1 SGHTA, CDR2 FQGNSA. V lost 1 base and J lost 2, with 9 bases in between. The CDR3 is 14 residues long. TCRdb independently ran MiXCR on the reads; one entry per CDR3 protein. The sample consists of approximately 170,000 distinct CDR3 sequences, under 20% of them appearing once. The sequenced material came from CD8+ T cells from PBMCs. The sequence came from a human donor in good health (CMV status not recorded). Some clones in this sample may be carry-over from other donors' samples. The chain combines TRBV7-2 with TRBJ2-7; D ambiguous. The CDR3 spells CASSLGRVTYEQYF. CDR3 coding DNA: TGTGCCAGCAGCTTAGGCAGAGTCACCTACGAGCAGTACTTC. Full variable domain (missing parts from reference TRBV7-2 and TRBJ2-7): GAGVSQSPSNKVTEKGKDVELRCDPISGHTALYWYRQSLGQGLEFLIYFQGNSAPDKSGLPSDRFSAERTGGSVSTLTIQRTQQEDSAVYLCASSLGRVTYEQYFGPGTRLTVT.